The sequence of this TCR beta chain was determined in a study of shared clonotypes between healthy human individuals. Study summary: Each donor's CD8 memory used one plate, CD8 naive two, each CD4 subset three. Points from the study as a whole: Estimated richness was generally greater in naive than memory subsets. Between several donors, naive CD4 clonotypes were shared at a level of about 5%.

Original handling: Quality scores were absent from the junction-only immunoSEQ sequences, so filtering differed. Generated by immunoSEQ multiplex PCR, the TCRdb table keeps only in-frame clones and is missing some. The V and J calls and the clone size are those of that table, but D and trimming were determined from the DNA. The table has fewer than 2.5 million clones, 93% seen once. The CDR3 consists of 12 residues. Trimming at V came to 5 bases and at J to 7 bases, leaving 1 base not matched to a gene. CDR1 is MDHEN, CDR2 SYDVKM, per germline. With respect to this clone: Its antigen is currently unknown.

Input material: naive CD4+ T cells from PBMCs. Subset meaning: CD45RA+ positively selected. The J gene is TRBJ2-1, the V gene TRBV28; 8 bases are shared with TRBD2. The clonotype originates from a man aged 18 to 35 in good health. Some clones in this sample may be carry-over from other donors' samples. CDR3 bases: TGTGCCAGCAGTCGGGGGGGGAATGAGCAGTTCTTC. This encodes CASSRGGNEQFF. Full variable domain (missing parts from reference TRBV28 and TRBJ2-1): DVKVTQSSRYLVKRTGEKVFLECVQDMDHENMFWYRQDPGLGLRLIYFSYDVKMKEKGDIPEGYSVSREKKERFSLILESASTNQTSMYLCASSRGGNEQFFGPGTRLTVL.